The 8 T cell receptor beta chains given below trace back to one sample, sequenced in a study of blood T cell dynamics during melanoma immunotherapy. Indicated time point: week 3, after first cycle of checkpoint inhibitor. Libraries were prepared by immunoSEQ multiplex PCR; TCRdb keeps only in-frame clonotypes and omits some of them. The sample has 15,000 or so clones, 85% to 95% seen once. This sample comprised effector memory CD8+ T cells from blood, obtained from a patient treated with checkpoint blockade. Every receptor here comes from a human donor with melanoma.

J is TRBJ2-2 and V is TRBV7-8; no firm D call. This CDR3 spans 13 amino acids. Germline V gene data show CDR1 as SGHVS and CDR2 as FQNEAQ. Deletions cut 0 bases from V and 7 bases from J, with 6 bases between. CDR3 in amino acids: CASSLAGSGELFF. CDR3 sequence (DNA): TGTGCCAGCAGCTTAGCAGGAAGCGGGGAGCTGTTTTTT.

CDR3 in amino acids: CASSLWDEETQYF. CDR3 coding DNA: TGTGCCAGCAGCTTGTGGGACGAAGAGACCCAGTACTTC. This chain connects TRBV5-5 to TRBJ2-5; D possibly matches TRBD1 or TRBD2 (5 bases each). The length of the CDR3 is 13 residues. Trimming removed 1 base at V and 3 bases at J, with 7 bases between. Looked up from germline, CDR1 is SGHKS and CDR2 is YYEKEE (reference sequence). Combining the CDR3 with reference TRBV5-5 and TRBJ2-5 gives the whole variable domain DAGVTQSPTHLIKTRGQQVTLRCSPISGHKSVSWYQQVLGQGPQFIFQYYEKEERGRGNFPDRFSARQFPNYSSELNVNALLLGDSALYLCASSLWDEETQYFGPGTRLLVL.

The chain is built from TRBV11-2 and TRBJ2-3; 7 nucleotides match TRBD2. The CDR3 extends over 16 amino acids. In germline, CDR1 is SGHAT, CDR2 FQNNGV. J gave up 1 base and V 5 bases, and 9 bases lay outside the gene matches. CDR3: CASSPVAGWGTDTQYF. The CDR3 DNA is TGTGCCAGCAGCCCTGTAGCGGGTTGGGGCACAGATACGCAGTATTTT.

The V and J genes are TRBV28 and TRBJ2-3; 9 bases match TRBD2. Germline values: CDR1 MDHEN, CDR2 SYDVKM. This CDR3 region has 14 residues. Unmatched junction bases numbered 5, after V lost 8 bases and J lost 2 bases. The CDR3 protein is CASSLAGDTDTQYF. DNA of the CDR3: TGTGCCAGCTCACTAGCGGGTGACACAGATACGCAGTATTTT.

The rearrangement links TRBV27 to TRBJ2-1, with 11 bases matching TRBD2. The CDR3 is 16 amino acids. The germline gives CDR1 MNHEY, CDR2 SMNVEV (reference sequence). Trimming took 10 bases from V and 2 from J; bases not matched to a gene: 10. This CDR3 is CATLRLAGNTYNEQFF. CDR3 DNA: TGTGCCACACTCCGACTAGCGGGGAATACCTACAATGAGCAGTTCTTC.

The rearrangement links TRBV27 to TRBJ2-7, with 9 bases identical to TRBD2. Germline loops: CDR1 MNHEY, CDR2 SMNVEV (reference sequence). The trim removed 8 bases at V and 5 bases at J, leaving 1 base unmatched. The CDR3 covers 11 residues. CDR3 in DNA: TGTGCCAGCGGGACTAGCAACGAGCAGTACTTC. Amino acid sequence: CASGTSNEQYF.

The V and J genes are TRBV7-3 and TRBJ2-5, with D possibly being TRBD2 (6 bases). Between the trimmed V and J ends, which lost 2 bases and 2 bases, there was a span of 15 bases. Germline lookup yields CDR1 SGHTA and CDR2 FQGTGA. CDR3 size: 16 residues. For the CDR3, the DNA is TGTGCCAGCAGCTTAGCTGGTACGGGAGCTCAAGAGACCCAGTACTTC. This translates into CASSLAGTGAQETQYF.

This clone was seen just once. Here the CDR3 DNA reads TGTGCCAGTATTGGGGACTCCTACGAGCAGTACTTC. This codes for CASIGDSYEQYF. The rearrangement links TRBV19 to TRBJ2-5; D unresolved. The J call could be wrong; TRBJ2-7 is a better fit for the DNA end. Per the germline V gene, CDR1 is LNHDA and CDR2 is SQIVND (reference sequence). There are 12 residues in the CDR3.